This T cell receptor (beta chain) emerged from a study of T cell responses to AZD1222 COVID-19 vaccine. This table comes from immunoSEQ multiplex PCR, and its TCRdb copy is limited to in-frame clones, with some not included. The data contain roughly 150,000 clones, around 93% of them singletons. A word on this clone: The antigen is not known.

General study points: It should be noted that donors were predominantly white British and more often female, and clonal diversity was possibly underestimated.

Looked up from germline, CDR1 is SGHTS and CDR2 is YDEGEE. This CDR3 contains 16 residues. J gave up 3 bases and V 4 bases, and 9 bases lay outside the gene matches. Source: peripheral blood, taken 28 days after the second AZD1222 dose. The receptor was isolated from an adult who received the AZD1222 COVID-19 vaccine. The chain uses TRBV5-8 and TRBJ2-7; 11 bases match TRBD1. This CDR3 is CASSLAPGTGGYEQYF. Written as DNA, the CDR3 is TGTGCCAGCAGCCTCGCTCCTGGGACAGGGGGCTACGAGCAGTACTTC. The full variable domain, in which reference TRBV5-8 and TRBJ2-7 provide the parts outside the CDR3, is EAGVTQSPTHLIKTRGQQATLRCSPISGHTSVYWYQQALGLGLQFLLWYDEGEERNRGNFPPRFSGRQFPNYSSELNVNALELEDSALYLCASSLAPGTGGYEQYFGPGTRLTVT.